Each of the 24 T cell receptor beta chains below was sequenced from the same sample in a study of T cell responses to AZD1222 COVID-19 vaccine. Libraries were prepared by immunoSEQ multiplex PCR; TCRdb keeps only in-frame clonotypes and omits some of them. The sample comprises over 150,000 clones, 92% of which are singletons, and around 1.6% rests with the top ten. The specimen comprised peripheral blood, sampled on day 0 of AZD1222 vaccination. The receptors were gathered from an adult in good health.

The chain has TRBV7-3 and TRBJ1-2, with D perhaps matching TRBD1 (6 bases). The CDR3 consists of 16 residues. CDR1 is SGHTA and CDR2 is FQGTGA in the germline V gene. Deletions cut 3 bases from V and 8 bases from J, with 22 bases between. The CDR3 loop is CASSFEGVSPIEGYTF. The CDR3 DNA is TGTGCCAGCAGCTTCGAGGGGGTTTCCCCAATTGAGGGCTACACCTTC.

The J gene is TRBJ1-1, the V gene TRBV6-5, with D possibly being TRBD1 (6 bases). Germline V CDR1 and CDR2: MNHEY, SVGAGI. V was pared by 6 bases and J by 3 bases, with 17 bases between. CDR3 length equals 15 residues. The CDR3 DNA reads as TGTGCCAGCAGGGACACAGGGAGAGGGGACACTGAAGCTTTCTTT. Translating gives CASRDTGRGDTEAFF.

This chain links TRBV27 with TRBJ2-6; D call uncertain. V shed 6 bases and J shed 0 bases, with 12 bases lying between them. The germline V gene has CDR1 MNHEY and CDR2 SMNVEV (reference sequence). The CDR3 runs to 16 residues. The CDR3 bases are TGTGCCAGCAGCCCGGACGGACCCTCTGGGGCCAACGTCCTGACTTTC. Translated, it gives CASSPDGPSGANVLTF.

The rearrangement joins TRBV5-8 to TRBJ1-5, with 8 bases aligning to TRBD1. V trimming: 4 bases; J trimming: 5 bases; junction bases outside the gene matches: 14. The CDR3 runs 17 residues. Germline V gene sequence: CDR1 SGHTS, CDR2 YDEGEE. DNA for the CDR3: TGTGCCAGCAGCGTAGGGACAGGCAAAAAGAGGGATCAGCCCCAGCATTTT. Its translation: CASSVGTGKKRDQPQHF.

The rearrangement joins TRBV5-6 to TRBJ2-3, with D uncertain. Trimming pared 1 base from V and 2 bases from J, leaving 8 bases between. The CDR3 spans 14 residues. Germline CDR1 is SGHDT and CDR2 is YYEEEE. For the CDR3, the DNA is TGTGCCAGCAGCTTGAATGTTAACACAGATACGCAGTATTTT. Residues: CASSLNVNTDTQYF. Full variable domain (missing parts from reference TRBV5-6 and TRBJ2-3): DAGVTQSPTHLIKTRGQQVTLRCSPKSGHDTVSWYQQALGQGPQFIFQYYEEEERQRGNFPDRFSGHQFPNYSSELNVNALLLGDSALYLCASSLNVNTDTQYFGPGTRLTVL.

This chain connects TRBV2 to TRBJ1-5, with a possible D match to TRBD1 (6 bases). This CDR3 is built from 17 residues. Germline V lookup: CDR1 SNHLY, CDR2 FYNNEI. Trimming removed 2 bases from V and 0 bases from J, with 14 bases in between. The CDR3 region is CASSERGTRNSNQPQHF. The CDR3 bases are TGTGCCAGCAGTGAAAGGGGGACAAGGAATAGCAATCAGCCCCAGCATTTT. The full variable domain, in which reference TRBV2 and TRBJ1-5 provide the parts outside the CDR3, is EPEVTQTPSHQVTQMGQEVILRCVPISNHLYFYWYRQILGQKVEFLVSFYNNEISEKSEIFDDQFSVERPDGSNFTLKIRSTKLEDSAMYFCASSERGTRNSNQPQHFGDGTRLSIL.

The chain uses TRBV30 and TRBJ2-1; 8 bases map to TRBD2. The germline gives CDR1 GTSNPN, CDR2 SVGIG (reference sequence). The V and J ends lost 2 bases and 8 bases, in that order; junction bases with no gene match: 8. This CDR3 region has 14 residues. This CDR3 is CAWSLAGLMDEQFF. The CDR3 coding sequence is TGTGCCTGGAGTTTAGCGGGGCTGATGGATGAGCAGTTCTTC.

This clone was seen more than once but under ten times. The chain links TRBV28 to TRBJ2-1; no clear D. Germline CDR1 MDHEN, CDR2 SYDVKM. This CDR3 region has 12 residues. Trimming stripped 3 bases from V and 12 bases from J, with 12 bases between. The CDR3 DNA sequence: TGTGCCAGCAGTTTCTCTCGATATGTGCAGTTCTTC. It specifies CASSFSRYVQFF.

The CDR3 DNA sequence: TGTGCCAGCAGTCCGGGGCAGAATGGAAACACCATATATTTT. It is translated as CASSPGQNGNTIYF. This chain uses TRBV28 with TRBJ1-3, with D perhaps TRBD1 (5 bases). Germline V gives CDR1 MDHEN, CDR2 SYDVKM. The CDR3 contains 14 residues. V was cut by 5 bases and J by 3 bases, with 11 bases left in between. Full variable domain (outside the CDR3, taken from reference TRBV28 and TRBJ1-3): DVKVTQSSRYLVKRTGEKVFLECVQDMDHENMFWYRQDPGLGLRLIYFSYDVKMKEKGDIPEGYSVSREKKERFSLILESASTNQTSMYLCASSPGQNGNTIYFGEGSWLTVV.

The rearrangement links TRBV7-3 to TRBJ1-6; D not certain. The germline gives CDR1 SGHTA, CDR2 FQGTGA. V was pared by 0 bases and J by 6 bases, with 9 bases between. CDR3 length: 15 amino acids. This chain's CDR3 is CASSLTGSSNSPLHF. The CDR3, as DNA: TGTGCCAGCAGCTTAACGGGGTCGAGTAATTCACCCCTCCACTTT.

The chain links TRBV5-4 to TRBJ1-2; tentative D call: TRBD1 (5 bases). Trimming took off 5 bases at V and 1 base at J, with 15 bases between the two ends. The CDR3 length is 15 residues. The germline CDR1 and CDR2 sequences are SGHNT and YYREEE (reference sequence). In DNA, the CDR3 is TGTGCCAGCAGGTCGGCTGGGACCCTTAACTATGGCTACACCTTC. The encoded protein is CASRSAGTLNYGYTF.

The chain couples TRBV5-1 to TRBJ1-2; D is uncertain. Per germline, CDR1 SGHRS and CDR2 YFSETQ. V lost 4 bases, J lost 0 bases, and 7 bases lay in between. This CDR3 is built from 13 residues. CDR3 sequence (DNA): TGCGCCAGCAGCGCCGAAGCTAACTATGGCTACACCTTC. As protein: CASSAEANYGYTF.

V is TRBV6-5 and J is TRBJ2-5, with 7 nucleotides matching TRBD1. The V and J ends lost 4 bases and 5 bases, in that order; junction bases with no gene match: 4. This CDR3 is 13 amino acids long. From germline, CDR1 is MNHEY and CDR2 SVGAGI. This CDR3 reads CASSFNRGETQYF. As DNA, the CDR3 is TGTGCCAGCAGTTTCAACAGGGGTGAGACCCAGTACTTC.

In its sample, this clone was seen once. The chain uses TRBV18 and TRBJ1-2; D is undetermined. V was cut by 3 bases and J by 4 bases, with 15 bases left in between. The V gene's germline CDR1 is KGHSH and CDR2 LQKENI. This CDR3 spans 15 amino acids. The CDR3 spells CASSPRAAPLYGYTF. The CDR3 DNA is TGTGCCAGCTCACCCCGAGCAGCACCCCTCTATGGCTACACCTTC.

V and J are TRBV14 and TRBJ2-3; D gene unclear. Germline-derived CDR1 and CDR2 are SGHDN and FVKESK. Deletions cut 0 bases from V and 8 bases from J, with 18 bases between. The CDR3 runs 16 residues. The DNA for the CDR3 is TGTGCCAGCAGCCAAGACGGGTTTTACGCAGCCGCTACGCAGTATTTT. Translated: CASSQDGFYAAATQYF.

This clone showed up just once. J is TRBJ2-3 and V is TRBV27, with a tentative D call TRBD2 (6 bases). V lost 5 bases to trimming and J lost 0 bases, with 12 bases between them. Germline V lookup: CDR1 MNHEY, CDR2 SMNVEV (reference sequence). The length of the CDR3 is 15 residues. This chain's CDR3 is CASSPLGGSTDTQYF. DNA for the CDR3: TGTGCCAGCAGTCCCCTGGGGGGAAGCACAGATACGCAGTATTTT.

The V and J genes are TRBV6-5 and TRBJ1-6; unclear D gene. CDR3 length: 13 amino acids. Trimming took off 4 bases at V and 5 bases at J, with 6 bases between the two ends. Germline V CDR1 and CDR2: MNHEY, SVGAGI. The CDR3 sequence is CASSSRHNSPLHF. The DNA of the CDR3 is TGTGCCAGCAGTTCCCGCCATAATTCACCCCTCCACTTT.

CDR3 loop: CASSQGHSIGLGNEQFF. The CDR3 DNA follows: TGTGCCAGCAGCCAAGGTCACAGTATCGGGCTTGGCAATGAGCAGTTCTTC. This chain connects TRBV3-1 (or the pseudogene TRBV3-2) to TRBJ2-1; D is ambiguous. The ends were cut back, 1 base at V and 6 bases at J, with 19 bases in the middle. From germline, CDR1 is LGHDT and CDR2 YNNKEL (reference sequence). There are 17 residues in the CDR3.

This clone was detected only a few times. The rearrangement links TRBV11-2 to TRBJ1-6; perhaps TRBD1 as D (6 bases). The germline V gene encodes CDR1 SGHAT and CDR2 FQNNGV. V lost 4 bases to trimming and J lost 12 bases, with 16 bases between them. CDR3 length: 14 amino acids. The CDR3 DNA reads as TGTGCCAGCAGCTCCCGGGTAGGGGGGGTACCCCTCCACTTT. Translated, it gives CASSSRVGGVPLHF.

CDR3 coding DNA: TGTGCCAGCAGCCATGGCCCGGGGGGTGAGCAGTACTTC. Translation gives CASSHGPGGEQYF. This sequence joins TRBV7-3 and TRBJ2-7, with 7 bases aligning to TRBD2. Per the germline V gene, CDR1 is SGHTA and CDR2 is FQGTGA. This CDR3 is 13 amino acids long. Losses at the gene ends were 5 bases for V and 7 bases for J; bases not matched to a gene: 8.

This chain links TRBV6-6 with TRBJ2-1; 7 positions agree with TRBD1. The junction had 13 bases not matched to a gene; V was cut back by 5 bases and J by 3 bases. The CDR3 extends over 17 amino acids. Germline CDR1 reads MNHNY; CDR2 reads SVGAGI (reference sequence). The CDR3 is CASSPPLNRGVYNEQFF. The CDR3 DNA is TGTGCCAGCAGTCCGCCCCTGAACAGGGGCGTCTACAATGAGCAGTTCTTC.

The chain combines TRBV19 with TRBJ1-5, with no clear D. The CDR3 has 14 amino acids. The V end lost 7 bases, the J end lost 5 bases, and 15 bases lay between the germline ends. Germline V gene data show CDR1 as LNHDA and CDR2 as SQIVND (reference sequence). The CDR3 DNA sequence: TGTGCCAGTACCCGTATAGAAGGTTATCAGCCCCAGCATTTT. This codes for CASTRIEGYQPQHF.

The chain couples TRBV9 to TRBJ2-7, with TRBD2 matching over 7 bases. CDR1 is SGDLS and CDR2 is YYNGEE in the germline V gene. This CDR3 is built from 15 residues. The trim removed 4 bases at V and 1 base at J, leaving 8 bases unmatched. This CDR3 reads CASSTTGTTSYEQYF. CDR3 nucleotide sequence: TGTGCCAGCAGCACCACCGGGACTACTTCCTACGAGCAGTACTTC.

The V gene is TRBV7-9, the J gene TRBJ1-6; D may be TRBD1 (5 bases). The V end lost 5 bases, the J end lost 5 bases, and 13 bases lay between the germline ends. This CDR3 contains 15 residues. The germline gives CDR1 SEHNR, CDR2 FQNEAQ (reference sequence). The CDR3 region has the DNA TGTGCCAGCAGCCCCGACAGCAGCCATAATTCACCCCTCCACTTT. Its protein product is CASSPDSSHNSPLHF.